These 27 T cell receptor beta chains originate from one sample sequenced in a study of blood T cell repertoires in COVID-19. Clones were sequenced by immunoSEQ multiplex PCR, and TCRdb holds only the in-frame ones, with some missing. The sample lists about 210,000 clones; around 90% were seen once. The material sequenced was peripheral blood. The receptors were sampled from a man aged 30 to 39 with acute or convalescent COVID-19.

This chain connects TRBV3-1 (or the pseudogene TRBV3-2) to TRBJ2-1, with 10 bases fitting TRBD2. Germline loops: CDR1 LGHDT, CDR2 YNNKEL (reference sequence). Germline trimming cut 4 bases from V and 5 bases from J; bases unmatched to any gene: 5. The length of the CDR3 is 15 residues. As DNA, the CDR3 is TGTGCCAGCAGCCTCAGGACTAGCGGACACAATGAGCAGTTCTTC. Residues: CASSLRTSGHNEQFF.

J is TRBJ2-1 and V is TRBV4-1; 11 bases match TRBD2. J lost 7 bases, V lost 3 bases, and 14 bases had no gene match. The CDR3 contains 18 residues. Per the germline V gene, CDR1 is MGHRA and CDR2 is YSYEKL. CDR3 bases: TGCGCCAGCAGCCAGGTCCCCGGAGGGACTAGCGGAGCAAATGAGCAGTTCTTC. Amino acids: CASSQVPGGTSGANEQFF.

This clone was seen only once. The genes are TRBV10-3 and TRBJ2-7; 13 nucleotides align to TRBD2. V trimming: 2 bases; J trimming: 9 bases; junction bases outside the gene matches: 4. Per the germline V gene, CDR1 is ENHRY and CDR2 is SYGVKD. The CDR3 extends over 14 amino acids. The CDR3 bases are TGTGCCATCAGTGAGACTAGCGGGAGGGGTTCGCAGTACTTC. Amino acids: CAISETSGRGSQYF.

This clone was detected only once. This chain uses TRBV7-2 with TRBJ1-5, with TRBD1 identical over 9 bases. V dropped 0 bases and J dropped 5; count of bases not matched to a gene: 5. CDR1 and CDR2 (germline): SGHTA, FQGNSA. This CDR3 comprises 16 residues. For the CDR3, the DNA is TGTGCCAGCAGCTTAGCAGCGGGACAGGGTTATCAGCCCCAGCATTTT. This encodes CASSLAAGQGYQPQHF.

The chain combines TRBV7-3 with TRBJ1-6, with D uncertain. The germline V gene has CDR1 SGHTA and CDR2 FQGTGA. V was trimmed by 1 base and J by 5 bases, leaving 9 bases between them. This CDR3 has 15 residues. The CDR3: CASSLNSGNNSPLHF. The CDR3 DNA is TGTGCCAGCAGCTTAAATTCCGGGAATAATTCACCCCTCCACTTT.

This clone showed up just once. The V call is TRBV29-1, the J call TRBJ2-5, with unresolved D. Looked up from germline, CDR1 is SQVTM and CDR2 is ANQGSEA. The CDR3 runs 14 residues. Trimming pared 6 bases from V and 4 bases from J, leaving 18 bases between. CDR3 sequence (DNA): TGCAGCGTCAACCACCCGAGGTGGCGAGAGACCCAGTACTTC. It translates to CSVNHPRWRETQYF.

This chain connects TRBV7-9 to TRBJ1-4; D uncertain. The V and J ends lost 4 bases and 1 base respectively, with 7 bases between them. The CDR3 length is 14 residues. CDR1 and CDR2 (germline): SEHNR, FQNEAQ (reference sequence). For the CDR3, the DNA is TGTGCCAGCAGCTCAGGACTAACTAATGAAAAACTGTTTTTT. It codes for CASSSGLTNEKLFF. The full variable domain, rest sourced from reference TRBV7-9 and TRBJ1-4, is DTGVSQNPRHKITKRGQNVTFRCDPISEHNRLYWYRQTLGQGPEFLTYFQNEAQLEKSRLLSDRFSAERPKGSFSTLEIQRTEQGDSAMYLCASSSGLTNEKLFFGSGTQLSVL.

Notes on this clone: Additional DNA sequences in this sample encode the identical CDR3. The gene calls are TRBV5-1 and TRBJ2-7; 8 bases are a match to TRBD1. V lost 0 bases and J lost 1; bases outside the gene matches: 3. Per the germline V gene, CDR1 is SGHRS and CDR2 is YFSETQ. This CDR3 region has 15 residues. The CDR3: CASSLAGTGSYEQYF. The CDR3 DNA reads TGCGCCAGCAGCTTGGCCGGGACAGGTTCCTACGAGCAGTACTTC.

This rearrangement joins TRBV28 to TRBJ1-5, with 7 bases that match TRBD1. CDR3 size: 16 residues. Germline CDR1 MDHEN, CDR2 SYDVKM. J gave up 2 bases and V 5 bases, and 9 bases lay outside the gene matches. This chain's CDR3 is CASSAHTGVGNQPQHF. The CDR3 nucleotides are TGTGCCAGCAGTGCCCATACAGGGGTGGGCAATCAGCCCCAGCATTTT.

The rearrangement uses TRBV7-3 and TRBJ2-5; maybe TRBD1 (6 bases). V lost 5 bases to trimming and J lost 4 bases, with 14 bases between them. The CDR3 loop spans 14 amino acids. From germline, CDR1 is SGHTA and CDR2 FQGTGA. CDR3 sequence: CASSPTQGVETQYF. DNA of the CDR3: TGTGCCAGCAGCCCTACACAGGGAGTAGAGACCCAGTACTTC.

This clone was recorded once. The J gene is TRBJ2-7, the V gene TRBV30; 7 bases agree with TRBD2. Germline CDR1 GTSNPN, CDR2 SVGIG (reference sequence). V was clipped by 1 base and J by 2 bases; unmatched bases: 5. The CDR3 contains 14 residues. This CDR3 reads CAWSGGSGPYEQYF. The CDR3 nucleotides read TGTGCCTGGAGTGGCGGGAGTGGCCCCTACGAGCAGTACTTC.

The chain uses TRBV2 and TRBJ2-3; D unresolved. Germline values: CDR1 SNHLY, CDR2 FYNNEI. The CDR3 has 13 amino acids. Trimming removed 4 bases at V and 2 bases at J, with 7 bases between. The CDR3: CASSAQPTDTQYF. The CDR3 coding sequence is TGTGCCAGCAGTGCACAGCCCACAGATACGCAGTATTTT.

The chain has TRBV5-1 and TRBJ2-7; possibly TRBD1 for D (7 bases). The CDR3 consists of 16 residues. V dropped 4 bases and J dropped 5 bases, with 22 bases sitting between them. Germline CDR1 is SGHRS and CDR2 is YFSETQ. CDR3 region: CASSLQGGRQTDEQYF. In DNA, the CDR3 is TGCGCCAGCAGCCTCCAGGGGGGTAGGCAAACAGACGAGCAGTACTTC.

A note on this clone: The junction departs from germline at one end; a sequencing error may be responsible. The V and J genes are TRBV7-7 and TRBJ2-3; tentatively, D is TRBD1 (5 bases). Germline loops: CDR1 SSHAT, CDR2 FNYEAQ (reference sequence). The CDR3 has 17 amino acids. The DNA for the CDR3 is TGTGCTAGCAGCCAACCCTTCAGGGCAAGGAACACAGATACGCAGTATTTT. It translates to CASSQPFRARNTDTQYF.

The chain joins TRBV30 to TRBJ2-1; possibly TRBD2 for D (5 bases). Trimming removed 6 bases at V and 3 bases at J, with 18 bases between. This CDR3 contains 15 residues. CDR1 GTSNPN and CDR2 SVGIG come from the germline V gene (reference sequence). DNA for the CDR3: TGTGCCTGCACACTACTAGTTGAGTACTACAATGAGCAGTTCTTC. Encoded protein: CACTLLVEYYNEQFF. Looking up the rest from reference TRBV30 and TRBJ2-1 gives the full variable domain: SQTIHQWPATLVQPVGSPLSLECTVEGTSNPNLYWYRQAAGRGLQLLFYSVGIGQISSEVPQNLSASRPQDRQFILSSKKLLLSDSGFYLCACTLLVEYYNEQFFGPGTRLTVL.

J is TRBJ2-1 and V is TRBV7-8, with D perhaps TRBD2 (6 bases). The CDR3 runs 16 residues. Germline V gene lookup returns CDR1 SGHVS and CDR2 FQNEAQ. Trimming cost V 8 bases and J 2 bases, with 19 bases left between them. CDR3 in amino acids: CASGNRGRRTYNEQFF. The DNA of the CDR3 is TGTGCCAGCGGGAATCGGGGGAGAAGGACCTACAATGAGCAGTTCTTC.

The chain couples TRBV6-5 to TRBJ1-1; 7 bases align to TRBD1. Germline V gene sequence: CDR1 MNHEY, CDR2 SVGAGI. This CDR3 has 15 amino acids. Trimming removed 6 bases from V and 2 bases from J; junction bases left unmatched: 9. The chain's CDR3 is CASRDGQAINTEAFF. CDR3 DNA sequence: TGTGCCAGCAGAGATGGACAGGCCATAAACACTGAAGCTTTCTTT.

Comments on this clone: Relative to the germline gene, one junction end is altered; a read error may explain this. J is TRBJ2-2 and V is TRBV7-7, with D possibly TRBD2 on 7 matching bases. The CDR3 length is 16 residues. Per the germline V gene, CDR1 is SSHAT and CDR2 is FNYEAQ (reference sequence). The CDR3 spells CASSSRGGGNTGELFF. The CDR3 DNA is TGTGCTAGCAGCTCCAGGGGCGGGGGCAACACCGGGGAGCTGTTTTTT. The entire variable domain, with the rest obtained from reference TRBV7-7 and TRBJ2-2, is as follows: GAGVSQSPRYKVTKRGQDVTLRCDPISSHATLYWYQQALGQGPEFLTYFNYEAQPDKSGLPSDRFSAERPEGSISTLTIQRTEQRDSAMYRCASSSRGGGNTGELFFGEGSRLTVL.

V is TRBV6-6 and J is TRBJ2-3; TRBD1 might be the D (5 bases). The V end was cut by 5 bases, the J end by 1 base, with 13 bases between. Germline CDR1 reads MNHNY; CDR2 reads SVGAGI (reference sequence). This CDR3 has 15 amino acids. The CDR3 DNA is TGTGCCAGCAGTCCTAGGACACGACGCACAGATACGCAGTATTTT. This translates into CASSPRTRRTDTQYF.

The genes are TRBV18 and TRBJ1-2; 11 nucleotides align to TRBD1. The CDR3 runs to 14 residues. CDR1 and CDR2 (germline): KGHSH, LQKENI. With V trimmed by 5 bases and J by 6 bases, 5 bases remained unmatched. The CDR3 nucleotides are TGTGCCAGCTCAGATCGGACAGGGGGCCATGGCTACACCTTC. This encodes CASSDRTGGHGYTF.

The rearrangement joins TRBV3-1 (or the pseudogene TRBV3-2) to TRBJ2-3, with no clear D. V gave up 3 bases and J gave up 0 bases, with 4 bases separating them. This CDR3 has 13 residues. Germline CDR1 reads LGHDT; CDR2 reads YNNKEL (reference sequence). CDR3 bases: TGTGCCAGCAGCCAGAGTAGCACAGATACGCAGTATTTT. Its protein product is CASSQSSTDTQYF.

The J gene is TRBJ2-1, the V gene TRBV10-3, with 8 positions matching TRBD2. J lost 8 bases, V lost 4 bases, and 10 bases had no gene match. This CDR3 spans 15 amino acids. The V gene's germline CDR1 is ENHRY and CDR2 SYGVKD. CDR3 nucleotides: TGTGCCATCAGTGCGGGGGGGATGGGGATTGATGAGCAGTTCTTC. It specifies CAISAGGMGIDEQFF.

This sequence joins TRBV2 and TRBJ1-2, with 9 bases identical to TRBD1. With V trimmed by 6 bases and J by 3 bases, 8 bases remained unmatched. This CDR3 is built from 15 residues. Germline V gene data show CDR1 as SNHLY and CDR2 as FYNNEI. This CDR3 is CASRLQGAQDYGYTF. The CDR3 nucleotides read TGTGCCAGCAGATTACAGGGGGCGCAGGACTATGGCTACACCTTC.

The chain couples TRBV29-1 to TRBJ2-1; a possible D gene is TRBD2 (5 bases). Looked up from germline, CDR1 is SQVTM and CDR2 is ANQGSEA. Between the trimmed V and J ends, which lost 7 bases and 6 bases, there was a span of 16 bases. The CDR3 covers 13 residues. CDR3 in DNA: TGCAGCGGCGGGCCGCCCCAAGGCAATGAGCAGTTCTTC. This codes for CSGGPPQGNEQFF.

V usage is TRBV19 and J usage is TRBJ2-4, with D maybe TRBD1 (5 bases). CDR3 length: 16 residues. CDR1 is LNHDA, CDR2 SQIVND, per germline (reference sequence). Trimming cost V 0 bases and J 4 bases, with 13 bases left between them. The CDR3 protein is CASSIDLSGIKNIQYF. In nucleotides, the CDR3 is TGTGCCAGTAGTATAGATCTATCAGGGATAAAAAACATTCAGTACTTC.

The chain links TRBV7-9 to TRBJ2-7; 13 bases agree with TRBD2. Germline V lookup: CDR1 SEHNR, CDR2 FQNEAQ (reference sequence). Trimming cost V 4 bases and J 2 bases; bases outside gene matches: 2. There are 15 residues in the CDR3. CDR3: CASSSLAGGTYEQYF. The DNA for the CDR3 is TGTGCCAGCAGCTCACTAGCGGGAGGGACCTACGAGCAGTACTTC.

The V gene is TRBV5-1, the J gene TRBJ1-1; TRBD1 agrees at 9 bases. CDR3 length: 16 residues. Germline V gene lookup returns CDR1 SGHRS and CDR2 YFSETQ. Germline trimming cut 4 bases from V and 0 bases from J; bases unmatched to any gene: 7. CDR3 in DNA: TGCGCCAGCAGCACGGGACAGGGCGGATTGAACACTGAAGCTTTCTTT. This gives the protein CASSTGQGGLNTEAFF.